This TCR beta chain was documented in a study of blood T cell repertoires in COVID-19. Across the study: From the United States, Italy and Spain came samples of acute and convalescent COVID-19.

Only in-frame clones appear in the TCRdb table, and some are missing; sequencing was by immunoSEQ multiplex PCR. The sample lists approximately 52,000 clones; roughly 90% were seen once. The specimen sequenced was peripheral blood. The clonotype originates from a man aged 45-60 years with acute or convalescent COVID-19.

In DNA, the CDR3 is TGTGCCAGCAGCTTAGATCGCGGGTTCAGTGAGCAGTTCTTC. Its protein is CASSLDRGFSEQFF. The gene calls are TRBV7-2 and TRBJ2-1; tentatively, D is TRBD2 (5 bases). The CDR3 length is 14 residues. Between the trimmed V and J ends, which lost 1 base and 9 bases, there was a span of 13 bases. The germline V gene has CDR1 SGHTA and CDR2 FQGNSA.